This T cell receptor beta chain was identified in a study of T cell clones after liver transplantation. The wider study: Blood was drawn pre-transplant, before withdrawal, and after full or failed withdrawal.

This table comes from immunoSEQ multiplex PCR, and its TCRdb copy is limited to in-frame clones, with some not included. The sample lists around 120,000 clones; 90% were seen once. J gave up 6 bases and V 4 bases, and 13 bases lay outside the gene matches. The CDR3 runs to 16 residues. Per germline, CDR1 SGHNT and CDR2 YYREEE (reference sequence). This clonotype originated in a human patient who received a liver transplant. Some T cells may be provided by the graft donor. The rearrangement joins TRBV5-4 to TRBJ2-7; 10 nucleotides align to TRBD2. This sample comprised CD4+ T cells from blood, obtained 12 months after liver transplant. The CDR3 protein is CASSGGALAGDSEQYF. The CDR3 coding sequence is TGTGCCAGCAGCGGGGGGGCCCTAGCGGGAGACTCCGAGCAGTACTTC.